This TCR beta chain is from a study of Ad26.COV2.S vaccination and SARS-CoV-2 variants. Study in general: Donor was in the COV1001 Ad26.COV2.S trial arm. Intramuscular Ad26.COV2.S at 5x10^10 or 1x10^11 viral particles.

Clones were read by immunoSEQ multiplex PCR, and TCRdb kept only the in-frame ones, dropping some. The repertoire has 300,000 to 350,000 clones, around 90% of them found once; the top ten carry approximately 5.8%. Treatment denoted: 15 to 20 received Ad26.COV2.S at low or high dose, single or two shots; about 5 received placebo; per-sample allocation not given. It was on day 63 after the first vaccine or placebo injection that samples were taken. Whoever gave the sample was an adult aged 18-55 years in Boston. Per the germline V gene, CDR1 is SGDLS and CDR2 is YYNGEE. J was trimmed by 6 bases and V by 3 bases; bases with no gene match: 5. The CDR3 contains 15 residues.

The TCR originated in a person between 18 and 65 years old who received the Ad26.COV2.S COVID-19 vaccine or a placebo. The chain uses TRBV9 and TRBJ1-6; TRBD1 matches 8 bases. The material was peripheral blood, obtained in a trial of Ad26.COV2.S vaccine versus placebo. CDR3 in DNA: TGTGCCAGCAGCGCCGGACAGGGCAGTAATTCACCCCTCCACTTT. Translating it yields CASSAGQGSNSPLHF.